One and the same sample provided the 14 T cell receptor beta chains below, sequenced in a study of PD-L1 blockade in urothelial cancer. Data came from immunoSEQ multiplex PCR; TCRdb stores just in-frame clones and leaves some out. The sample consists of 12,000 to 15,000 clones, around 89% of them appearing once. The sequenced sample was PBMCs, obtained around atezolizumab (anti-PD-L1) treatment. The receptor set was obtained from a man aged 70 or older with urothelial cancer.

The J gene is TRBJ1-1, the V gene TRBV18; D is uncertain. Germline V gene sequence: CDR1 KGHSH, CDR2 LQKENI. The CDR3 consists of 14 residues. V lost 3 bases, J lost 3 bases, and 11 bases lay in between. CDR3 coding DNA: TGTGCCAGCTCACCTTCGGTCTTGGACACTGAAGCTTTCTTT. Its protein product is CASSPSVLDTEAFF. Together with reference TRBV18 and TRBJ1-1, the CDR3 gives the full variable domain: NAGVMQNPRHLVRRRGQEARLRCSPMKGHSHVYWYRQLPEEGLKFMVYLQKENIIDESGMPKERFSAEFPKEGPSILRIQQVVRGDSAAYFCASSPSVLDTEAFFGQGTRLTVV.

The gene calls are TRBV4-1 and TRBJ2-7; D is uncertain. Germline-derived CDR1 and CDR2 are MGHRA and YSYEKL. V dropped 2 bases and J dropped 0 bases, with 8 bases sitting between them. The CDR3 sequence is 14 residues long. CDR3 nucleotide sequence: TGCGCCAGCAGCCAAACCGCCAGCTCCTACGAGCAGTACTTC. Translation gives CASSQTASSYEQYF.

J is TRBJ1-1 and V is TRBV7-8; D gene uncertain. The CDR3 covers 12 residues. Germline CDR1 reads SGHVS; CDR2 reads FQNEAQ. V lost 4 bases, J lost 5 bases, and 8 bases lay in between. Here the CDR3 reads CASSWSRTEAFF. Written as DNA, the CDR3 is TGTGCCAGCAGCTGGAGTAGGACTGAAGCTTTCTTT. The whole variable domain, remainder taken from reference TRBV7-8 and TRBJ1-1, is GAGVSQSPRYKVAKRGQDVALRCDPISGHVSLFWYQQALGQGPEFLTYFQNEAQLDKSGLPSDRFFAERPEGSVSTLKIQRTQQEDSAVYLCASSWSRTEAFFGQGTRLTVV.

The rearrangement joins TRBV7-9 to TRBJ1-4; D unresolved. Germline lookup yields CDR1 SEHNR and CDR2 FQNEAQ (reference sequence). CDR3 length: 13 amino acids. Trimming cost V 5 bases and J 11 bases, with 15 bases left between them. The CDR3 nucleotides read TGTGCCAGCAGCCCACGTTCCTCGGAGAAACTGTTTTTT. Its protein is CASSPRSSEKLFF.

This clone occurred a few times. The chain uses TRBV29-1 and TRBJ2-5; D is undetermined. Germline loops: CDR1 SQVTM, CDR2 ANQGSEA. V dropped 4 bases and J dropped 5 bases, with 11 bases sitting between them. CDR3 length: 12 amino acids. Written as DNA, the CDR3 is TGCAGCGTTGTTCCAGACTGGGAGACCCAGTACTTC. Protein: CSVVPDWETQYF.

This clone appeared a few times. The gene calls are TRBV4-1 and TRBJ2-7; 8 bases are shared with TRBD1. The CDR3 is 16 amino acids. With V trimmed by 0 bases and J by 1 base, 5 bases remained unmatched. Germline V CDR1 and CDR2: MGHRA, YSYEKL. The CDR3 nucleotides are TGCGCCAGCAGCCAAGATCTGGGGGACAGGTCCTACGAGCAGTACTTC. This codes for CASSQDLGDRSYEQYF.

This clone showed up just once. This rearrangement joins TRBV6-6 to TRBJ1-5; D is uncertain. The CDR3 has 13 amino acids. V was cut by 8 bases and J by 4 bases, with 12 bases left in between. Germline lookup yields CDR1 MNHNY and CDR2 SVGAGI (reference sequence). In DNA form, the CDR3 reads TGTGCCAGCGGGCGGGGAGATAATCAGCCCCAGCATTTT. Translating it yields CASGRGDNQPQHF.

This clone was observed a handful of times. The chain has TRBV2 and TRBJ1-2; tentative D call: TRBD1 (6 bases). Germline assignment: CDR1 SNHLY and CDR2 FYNNEI. Trimming removed 3 bases from V and 2 bases from J, with 10 bases in between. The CDR3 is 14 amino acids. The CDR3, as DNA: TGTGCCAGCAGTGACGGGGACAAGAACTATGGCTACACCTTC. It encodes CASSDGDKNYGYTF.

This chain uses TRBV30 with TRBJ1-6; no reliable D call. The germline V gene encodes CDR1 GTSNPN and CDR2 SVGIG (reference sequence). CDR3 length: 14 residues. Trimming cost V 0 bases and J 8 bases, with 11 bases left between them. The CDR3 bases are TGTGCCTGGAGTGTAGAGAGGCCTGATTCACCCCTCCACTTT. The encoded protein is CAWSVERPDSPLHF. Using reference TRBV30 and TRBJ1-6 for the parts outside the CDR3, the full variable domain is SQTIHQWPATLVQPVGSPLSLECTVEGTSNPNLYWYRQAAGRGLQLLFYSVGIGQISSEVPQNLSASRPQDRQFILSSKKLLLSDSGFYLCAWSVERPDSPLHFGNGTRLTVT.

The chain is built from TRBV6-5 and TRBJ1-1, with unresolved D. The V and J ends lost 0 bases and 0 bases respectively, with 8 bases between them. Germline CDR1 is MNHEY and CDR2 is SVGAGI. The CDR3 is 15 residues long. The CDR3 DNA reads as TGTGCCAGCAGTTACTCGCCAGGATTGAACACTGAAGCTTTCTTT. It encodes CASSYSPGLNTEAFF.

This chain links TRBV5-4 with TRBJ1-1, with TRBD1 matching 9 bases. V dropped 5 bases and J dropped 1; count of bases not matched to a gene: 3. CDR3 length: 14 amino acids. Germline V gene lookup returns CDR1 SGHNT and CDR2 YYREEE (reference sequence). The CDR3 sequence: CASRPDRGNTEAFF. Here the CDR3 DNA reads TGTGCCAGCAGGCCGGACAGGGGGAACACTGAAGCTTTCTTT. Complete variable domain (other parts from reference TRBV5-4 and TRBJ1-1): ETGVTQSPTHLIKTRGQQVTLRCSSQSGHNTVSWYQQALGQGPQFIFQYYREEENGRGNFPPRFSGLQFPNYSSELNVNALELDDSALYLCASRPDRGNTEAFFGQGTRLTVV.

V and J are TRBV4-1 and TRBJ2-7; tentative D call: TRBD2 (6 bases). Between the trimmed V and J ends, which lost 0 bases and 4 bases, there was a span of 13 bases. The CDR3 runs 15 residues. Per germline, CDR1 MGHRA and CDR2 YSYEKL. CDR3 residues: CASSQEPTSSYEQYF. CDR3 coding DNA: TGCGCCAGCAGCCAAGAACCGACTAGTTCTTACGAGCAGTACTTC.

V is TRBV10-3 and J is TRBJ1-1; TRBD1 aligns across 8 bases. This CDR3 comprises 16 residues. Looked up from germline, CDR1 is ENHRY and CDR2 is SYGVKD. V lost 4 bases, J lost 0 bases, and 7 bases stayed unmatched. The CDR3, as DNA: TGTGCCATCAGTGGACGGACAGGGCTCATGAACACTGAAGCTTTCTTT. Residues: CAISGRTGLMNTEAFF.

V usage is TRBV11-3 and J usage is TRBJ2-2, with a weak D call TRBD2 (7 bases). The CDR3 is 15 residues long. Trimming left V 4 bases short and J 5 bases short, with 14 bases between. Looked up from germline, CDR1 is SGHNT and CDR2 is YENEEA. The CDR3 sequence is CASSYGRGGTGELFF. The CDR3 DNA reads as TGTGCCAGCAGCTACGGCAGGGGAGGGACCGGGGAGCTGTTTTTT.